The subject of this entry is one TCR beta chain. What it binds is not known. This sample was taken from a study of CD4 T cells in relation to SARS-CoV-2 and coronaviruses. TCRdb's copy holds only in-frame clones and misses some; the assay was immunoSEQ multiplex PCR. The sample yields about 18,000 clones, 70% to 80% seen once. Study conclusions and caveats: This crossreactivity analysis covered spike protein alone, no other viral proteins. Compared with monoreactive clones, crossreactive clones showed significantly weaker SARS-CoV-2 expansion.

CDR3 length: 15 residues. The germline V gene encodes CDR1 SGHKS and CDR2 YYEKEE (reference sequence). V lost 0 bases, J lost 4 bases, and 14 bases lay in between. The unexposed donors gave CD4+ T cells in about 2011-2018, prior to COVID-19. Isolation of CD4+ T cells took place after around 11 days in culture. Testing used SARS-CoV-2 S/N and four cold-coronavirus spikes on unexposed-donor CD4+ T cells, cells permitting. The chain employs TRBV5-5 and TRBJ2-7, with D possibly being TRBD2 (7 bases). The sequence derives from a human donor in good health. Specimen: CD4+ T cells from PBMCs, cultured in vitro. CDR3 in amino acids: CASSLVGGLSYEQYF. The DNA of the CDR3 is TGTGCCAGCAGCTTGGTCGGGGGGCTGAGTTACGAGCAGTACTTC.